The TCR beta chain under discussion was sequenced for a study of shared clonotypes between healthy human individuals. Study-wide results and limits: It was anticipated that sequencing depth would influence how many clonotypes donors shared.

Details on this clone: Its target is unknown.

The method was immunoSEQ multiplex PCR; TCRdb's version includes in-frame clones alone and lacks a portion of them. Of some 2.1 million clones in the sample, about 94% were seen once. This CDR3 has 14 amino acids. The germline CDR1 and CDR2 sequences are KGHSH and LQKENI. Trimming shortened V by 3 bases and J by 5 bases, and 13 bases separated the two germline ends. CD45RO negativity and positive selection for CCR7 defined naive CD8 cells, a population that excluded terminally differentiated effector memory CD45RA+ cells. The material sequenced was naive CD8+ T cells from PBMCs. The chain recombines TRBV18 with TRBJ1-1; tentatively, D is TRBD1 (6 bases). The clonotype comes from a man between 18 and 35 years old in good health. Some clones in this sample may be carry-over from other donors' samples. CDR3 in amino acids: CASSPTQRGTEAFF. CDR3 nucleotide sequence: TGTGCCAGCTCACCGACCCAAAGGGGGACTGAAGCTTTCTTT.